A single sample gave rise to the 28 T cell receptor beta chains below, sequenced in a study of T cell responses to AZD1222 COVID-19 vaccine (dated by TCRdb to the early 2020s). The time point label here, explained by the study, means: baseline before first vaccination. Library creation used the immunoSEQ multiplex PCR assay. TCRdb carries this immuneACCESS record with in-frame sequences only. Its versions omit some clonotypes, under half of them owing to an unresolved V gene in the studies checked, with the rest unexplained. The sample table holds 150,000 to 200,000 clones, of which about 94% were seen once. Of the sample, 7.5% to 10% falls within the top ten clones. Sequenced here: peripheral blood, sampled on day 0 of AZD1222 vaccination. The receptors shown here come from an adult in good health.

As DNA, the CDR3 is TGTGCCAGCAGCGCCGGGACTAGGAGGTACAATGAGCAGTTCTTC. Translated, it gives CASSAGTRRYNEQFF. V is TRBV5-6 and J is TRBJ2-1; 8 nucleotides match TRBD2. This CDR3 region has 15 residues. The V gene's germline CDR1 is SGHDT and CDR2 YYEEEE. V shed 4 bases, J shed 4 bases, and the junction held 7 bases outside the gene matches. Based on the CDR3 plus reference TRBV5-6 and TRBJ2-1, the full variable domain is DAGVTQSPTHLIKTRGQQVTLRCSPKSGHDTVSWYQQALGQGPQFIFQYYEEEERQRGNFPDRFSGHQFPNYSSELNVNALLLGDSALYLCASSAGTRRYNEQFFGPGTRLTVL.

The rearrangement joins TRBV28 to TRBJ2-1; D perhaps matches TRBD2 (9 bases). This CDR3 has 17 amino acids. Trimming took off 4 bases at V and 7 bases at J, with 23 bases between the two ends. The germline V gene has CDR1 MDHEN and CDR2 SYDVKM. The CDR3 bases are TGTGCCAGCAGTTCGAATCAGGGGGCGGGAGGGATAAATGAGCAGTTCTTC. Translation: CASSSNQGAGGINEQFF.

This chain uses TRBV7-2 with TRBJ2-7; D might be TRBD1 (6 bases). This CDR3 spans 12 amino acids. Deletions cut 1 base from V and 8 bases from J, with 9 bases between. The V gene's germline CDR1 is SGHTA and CDR2 FQGNSA. The CDR3 nucleotides read TGTGCCAGCAGCTTAGGGACAGAGAAGCAGTACTTC. Protein product: CASSLGTEKQYF.

The chain combines TRBV6-1 with TRBJ2-1; 13 bases match TRBD2. Trimming removed 4 bases from V and 10 bases from J; junction bases left unmatched: 10. CDR1 and CDR2 from the germline V gene are MNHNS and SASEGT. This CDR3 has 16 residues. CDR3 sequence (DNA): TGTGCCAGCAGTGGCGAAAGACTAGCGGGAGGTCCCGAGCAGTTCTTC. Its protein is CASSGERLAGGPEQFF.

The V gene is TRBV3-1 (or the pseudogene TRBV3-2), the J gene TRBJ1-6; D is uncertain. This CDR3 has 19 residues. CDR1 LGHDT and CDR2 YNNKEL come from the germline V gene (reference sequence). V lost 2 bases, J lost 7 bases, and 24 bases lay in between. CDR3 sequence reads: CASSQTPTPLPGLNSPLHF. Written as DNA, the CDR3 is TGTGCCAGCAGCCAAACCCCGACACCCCTCCCAGGCCTGAATTCACCCCTCCACTTT.

The V and J genes are TRBV9 and TRBJ1-5; D is undetermined. This CDR3 is 15 amino acids long. Per germline, CDR1 SGDLS and CDR2 YYNGEE. Trimming removed 0 bases at V and 3 bases at J, with 10 bases between. The CDR3 DNA reads as TGTGCCAGCAGCGTAGACAGCGGAGACAATCAGCCCCAGCATTTT. Amino acid sequence: CASSVDSGDNQPQHF.

The CDR3, as DNA: TGTGCCAGTAGAGGGACAGGAAACACCGGGGAGCTGTTTTTT. Its translation: CASRGTGNTGELFF. This chain connects TRBV19 to TRBJ2-2, with 8 positions matching TRBD1. Trimming took 6 bases from V and 2 from J; bases not matched to a gene: 2. Germline CDR1 reads LNHDA; CDR2 reads SQIVND (reference sequence). The CDR3 spans 14 residues.

The gene calls are TRBV19 and TRBJ2-1; D not resolved. V was trimmed by 1 base and J by 6 bases, leaving 7 bases between them. The germline gives CDR1 LNHDA, CDR2 SQIVND (reference sequence). This CDR3 is 13 amino acids long. CDR3 residues: CASSIGQVNEQFF. The CDR3 nucleotides are TGTGCCAGTAGTATAGGTCAGGTCAATGAGCAGTTCTTC. The full variable domain, with the rest looked up from reference TRBV19 and TRBJ2-1, is DGGITQSPKYLFRKEGQNVTLSCEQNLNHDAMYWYRQDPGQGLRLIYYSQIVNDFQKGDIAEGYSVSREKKESFPLTVTSAQKNPTAFYLCASSIGQVNEQFFGPGTRLTVL.

CDR3 nucleotides: TGCGCCAGCAGATATGGGACAGGGGTCGACGAGCAGTACTTC. Its translation: CASRYGTGVDEQYF. This sequence joins TRBV5-1 and TRBJ2-7, with 10 bases identical to TRBD1. V was pared by 5 bases and J by 5 bases, with 7 bases of the junction left unmatched. The germline gives CDR1 SGHRS, CDR2 YFSETQ. This CDR3 is 14 amino acids long.

The gene calls are TRBV6-5 and TRBJ2-7; D may be TRBD1 or TRBD2 (5 bases each). The CDR3 is 15 residues long. Germline V gene lookup returns CDR1 MNHEY and CDR2 SVGAGI. Trimming shortened V by 3 bases and J by 6 bases, and 18 bases separated the two germline ends. In DNA, the CDR3 is TGTGCCAGCAGTTATTACGGGGTGGTTGGGGGCGAGCAGTACTTC. Translated: CASSYYGVVGGEQYF.

The rearrangement joins TRBV7-8 to TRBJ1-2; weak D call: TRBD1 (5 bases). V was pared by 0 bases and J by 6 bases, with 14 bases between. The CDR3 spans 15 residues. The germline CDR1 and CDR2 sequences are SGHVS and FQNEAQ. The CDR3 spells CASSLAGPPGHGYTF. CDR3 sequence (DNA): TGTGCCAGCAGCTTAGCGGGACCCCCTGGGCATGGCTACACCTTC.

V usage is TRBV6-5 and J usage is TRBJ2-1; D gene unclear. Deletions cut 6 bases from V and 4 bases from J, with 16 bases between. Germline assignment: CDR1 MNHEY and CDR2 SVGAGI. The CDR3 runs 15 residues. The CDR3 spells CASSRPQLGYNEQFF. For the CDR3, the DNA is TGTGCCAGCAGCAGGCCGCAGTTGGGATACAATGAGCAGTTCTTC.

This chain links TRBV6-2 or TRBV6-3 with TRBJ2-1; 12 bases fit TRBD2. V shed 6 bases, J shed 4 bases, and the junction held 4 bases outside the gene matches. Germline CDR1 reads MNHEY; CDR2 reads SVGEGT. The length of the CDR3 is 15 residues. The CDR3 bases are TGTGCCAGCAGCCGGACTAGCGGGGTGTACAATGAGCAGTTCTTC. It encodes CASSRTSGVYNEQFF.

The chain combines TRBV13 with TRBJ2-5; TRBD1 aligns across 11 bases. The germline V gene encodes CDR1 PRHDT and CDR2 FYEKMQ (reference sequence). There are 15 residues in the CDR3. The V segment lost 5 bases and the J segment 1 base; nucleotides outside the gene matches: 3. CDR3 sequence (DNA): TGTGCCAGCAGCCGGGACAGGGGGGTCCAAGAGACCCAGTACTTC. Protein: CASSRDRGVQETQYF.

This clone was detected ten times or more. The V and J genes are TRBV28 and TRBJ2-1, with D perhaps given as TRBD1 or TRBD2 (5 bases each). Germline CDR1 is MDHEN and CDR2 is SYDVKM. This CDR3 comprises 16 residues. V gave up 3 bases and J gave up 7 bases, with 19 bases separating them. Here the CDR3 reads CASSFSSGTEGNEQFF. The CDR3 region has the DNA TGTGCCAGCAGTTTTTCTTCCGGGACGGAAGGAAATGAGCAGTTCTTC. The complete variable domain, with remaining parts taken from reference TRBV28 and TRBJ2-1, reads DVKVTQSSRYLVKRTGEKVFLECVQDMDHENMFWYRQDPGLGLRLIYFSYDVKMKEKGDIPEGYSVSREKKERFSLILESASTNQTSMYLCASSFSSGTEGNEQFFGPGTRLTVL.

The V gene is TRBV5-5, the J gene TRBJ1-5; 9 nucleotides line up with TRBD1. The germline V gene encodes CDR1 SGHKS and CDR2 YYEKEE (reference sequence). V trimming: 3 bases; J trimming: 7 bases; junction bases outside the gene matches: 8. The CDR3 totals 15 residues. This chain's CDR3 is CASSSGTGRNQPQHF. In DNA form, the CDR3 reads TGTGCCAGCAGCTCCGGGACAGGGAGGAACCAGCCCCAGCATTTT.

The chain combines TRBV19 with TRBJ1-5; D remains ambiguous. Trimming cost V 3 bases and J 6 bases, with 12 bases left between them. Looked up from germline, CDR1 is LNHDA and CDR2 is SQIVND (reference sequence). The CDR3 has 14 residues. The CDR3 is CASSMVAVTQPQHF. Here the CDR3 DNA reads TGTGCCAGTAGTATGGTTGCCGTCACTCAGCCCCAGCATTTT.

The chain recombines TRBV7-8 with TRBJ2-3; D gene unclear. This CDR3 region has 15 residues. Germline V gene sequence: CDR1 SGHVS, CDR2 FQNEAQ. The V end lost 1 base, the J end lost 2 bases, and 10 bases lay between the germline ends. CDR3 region: CASSLGYQNTDTQYF. The CDR3 coding sequence is TGTGCCAGCAGCTTAGGTTACCAAAACACAGATACGCAGTATTTT.

The V and J genes are TRBV27 and TRBJ2-1; the D gene is possibly TRBD2 (6 bases). Looked up from germline, CDR1 is MNHEY and CDR2 is SMNVEV (reference sequence). CDR3 size: 15 residues. V dropped 3 bases and J dropped 3 bases, with 12 bases sitting between them. The CDR3 reads CASSFFGGGYNEQFF. The CDR3 bases are TGTGCCAGCAGTTTCTTCGGGGGAGGCTACAATGAGCAGTTCTTC.

V gene TRBV9 combines with J gene TRBJ2-7; 8 bases line up with TRBD1. Germline-derived CDR1 and CDR2 are SGDLS and YYNGEE. The CDR3 consists of 16 residues. Trimming cost V 3 bases and J 5 bases; bases outside gene matches: 13. The CDR3 region is CASSAGHGQGTDEQYF. In DNA, the CDR3 is TGTGCCAGCAGCGCCGGCCATGGACAGGGTACGGACGAGCAGTACTTC. The full variable domain, in which reference TRBV9 and TRBJ2-7 provide the parts outside the CDR3, is DSGVTQTPKHLITATGQRVTLRCSPRSGDLSVYWYQQSLDQGLQFLIQYYNGEERAKGNILERFSAQQFPDLHSELNLSSLELGDSALYFCASSAGHGQGTDEQYFGPGTRLTVT.

This chain uses TRBV2 with TRBJ1-5; D unclear. V was trimmed by 2 bases and J by 0 bases, leaving 8 bases between them. The CDR3 loop spans 15 amino acids. In germline, CDR1 is SNHLY, CDR2 FYNNEI. CDR3 amino acids: CASSERQHSNQPQHF. CDR3 DNA sequence: TGTGCCAGCAGTGAACGGCAACATAGCAATCAGCCCCAGCATTTT.

J is TRBJ2-2 and V is TRBV2; D uncertain. CDR3 length equals 14 residues. Trimming pared 1 base from V and 6 bases from J, leaving 9 bases between. Germline CDR1 is SNHLY and CDR2 is FYNNEI. This CDR3 is CASSEVFGSGELFF. CDR3 nucleotides: TGTGCCAGCAGTGAAGTGTTCGGCTCCGGGGAGCTGTTTTTT.

The rearrangement links TRBV4-1 to TRBJ2-7, with unresolved D. V lost 1 base and J lost 2, with 9 bases in between. Germline V lookup: CDR1 MGHRA, CDR2 YSYEKL. This CDR3 spans 14 amino acids. In DNA form, the CDR3 reads TGCGCCAGCAGCCAAGCTAACAGACCCTACGAGCAGTACTTC. This gives the protein CASSQANRPYEQYF.

The chain recombines TRBV28 with TRBJ2-3, with D possibly matching TRBD2 (5 bases). The V end lost 6 bases, the J end lost 14 bases, and 21 bases lay between the germline ends. In germline, CDR1 is MDHEN, CDR2 SYDVKM. This CDR3 comprises 13 residues. Here the CDR3 reads CASRSDVEGSRYF. In nucleotides, the CDR3 is TGTGCCAGCAGGTCCGACGTAGAGGGAAGTCGGTATTTT.

This clone was seen a single time. The chain is built from TRBV4-3 and TRBJ2-5; D is undetermined. Germline V gives CDR1 LGHNA, CDR2 YSLEER. Trimming removed 1 base from V and 3 bases from J, with 9 bases in between. There are 14 residues in the CDR3. The CDR3 DNA sequence: TGCGCCAGCAGCCAAGGGTTCGATAAAGAGACCCAGTACTTC. Protein: CASSQGFDKETQYF.

The V gene is TRBV5-6, the J gene TRBJ2-7; 9 bases agree with TRBD2. CDR1 is SGHDT and CDR2 is YYEEEE in the germline V gene. V shed 3 bases and J 5 bases; nucleotides not matched to a gene: 12. This CDR3 is built from 16 residues. The DNA for the CDR3 is TGTGCCAGCAGCTCCGCCAGGGTAGCGGGAGCCCACGAGCAGTACTTC. Protein: CASSSARVAGAHEQYF.

The genes are TRBV28 and TRBJ1-5; a possible D gene is TRBD1 (6 bases). There are 14 residues in the CDR3. V was trimmed by 5 bases and J by 9 bases, leaving 17 bases between them. Germline CDR1 and CDR2: MDHEN and SYDVKM. CDR3 sequence: CASSTTGLRGPQHF. DNA for the CDR3: TGTGCCAGCAGTACAACAGGGCTGCGGGGGCCCCAGCATTTT.

The genes are TRBV9 and TRBJ2-1; 9 bases map to TRBD2. Germline V gives CDR1 SGDLS, CDR2 YYNGEE. J was trimmed by 8 bases and V by 0 bases; bases with no gene match: 6. The CDR3 extends over 15 amino acids. CDR3 sequence (DNA): TGTGCCAGCAGCGTAGGGGGCGGGAGGGCCTATGAGCAGTTCTTC. It yields the protein CASSVGGGRAYEQFF.